This entry concerns a single T cell receptor beta chain. The antigen is not known. V lost 5 bases and J lost 2, with 3 bases in between. This CDR3 has 11 amino acids. Germline assignment: CDR1 LGHDT and CDR2 YNNKEL (reference sequence). The data were obtained in a study of T cell responses to AZD1222 COVID-19 vaccine. The method was immunoSEQ multiplex PCR; TCRdb's version includes in-frame clones alone and lacks a portion of them. Found here are about 110,000 clones, around nine tenths of them singletons; the top ten hold 22%. Broader study findings: Dominant CD4 TCR responses targeted spike regions 160-218 and 743-854. There were repertoire samples only from the period after the peak T cell response. The breadth and depth of Spike-specific TCRs increased once two AZD1222 doses had been given.

The receptor comes from an adult in good health. The rearrangement joins TRBV3-1 (or the pseudogene TRBV3-2) to TRBJ1-2; D is uncertain. Sequences were derived from peripheral blood, sampled on day 0 of AZD1222 vaccination. CDR3 protein: CASSANYGYTF. In nucleotides, the CDR3 is TGTGCCAGCAGCGCAAACTATGGCTACACCTTC.